What follows are 4 T cell receptor beta chains derived from one specimen sequenced in a study of beta chain features in type 1 diabetes. The whole isolated RNA underwent reverse transcription, so sequencing captured expressed TCRB transcripts. Clones were sequenced by immunoSEQ multiplex PCR, and TCRdb holds only the in-frame ones, with some missing. The sample lists hundreds of thousands of clones; over 8.5% were seen once. The sample was naive CD4+ T cells from blood. These receptors were obtained from a woman in her late teens or twenties in good health.

This clone has more than one count but fewer than ten. This chain joins TRBV6-1 and TRBJ1-2; D is possibly TRBD1 (6 bases). The V end lost 8 bases, the J end lost 4 bases, and 14 bases lay between the germline ends. CDR3 length: 13 residues. Germline CDR1 and CDR2: MNHNS and SASEGT. The CDR3 loop reads CASARGLGYGYTF. The CDR3, as DNA: TGTGCCAGCGCCAGGGGCCTCGGCTATGGCTACACCTTC.

The genes are TRBV6-1 and TRBJ1-1; 8 nucleotides agree with TRBD1. Germline V lookup: CDR1 MNHNS, CDR2 SASEGT. CDR3 length: 16 amino acids. After removal of 2 bases from V and 3 bases from J, the junction contained 8 bases not matched to a gene. The CDR3: CASSELAGGSYTEAFF. CDR3 nucleotides: TGTGCCAGCAGTGAACTGGCAGGGGGCTCTTACACTGAAGCTTTCTTT.

The chain combines TRBV29-1 with TRBJ1-2; perhaps TRBD1 as D (5 bases). This CDR3 contains 14 residues. The germline V and J ends were trimmed by 3 bases and 5 bases, with 16 bases remaining between them. CDR1 SQVTM and CDR2 ANQGSEA come from the germline V gene. CDR3 protein: CSVEKTSGRYGYTF. CDR3 in DNA: TGCAGCGTTGAGAAGACATCAGGGCGGTATGGCTACACCTTC.

This clone was detected ten times or more. The rearrangement links TRBV7-9 to TRBJ2-1, with D perhaps matching TRBD2 (5 bases). The CDR3 length is 13 residues. The V gene's germline CDR1 is SEHNR and CDR2 FQNEAQ (reference sequence). V gave up 7 bases and J gave up 5 bases, with 12 bases separating them. CDR3: CASNLWGDNEQFF. Written as DNA, the CDR3 is TGTGCCAGCAACCTATGGGGAGACAATGAGCAGTTCTTC.